Listed here are 30 T cell receptor beta chains from one sample, sequenced in a study of CD8 T cells in Susac syndrome. Reverse transcription of about 0.45 to 1 ug RNA was carried out with random hexamers. In TCRdb, the immunoSEQ multiplex PCR reads were re-called with MiXCR into one record per CDR3 protein. This sample carries around 180,000 distinct CDR3 sequences, 85% to 95% of them seen once, and the ten largest clones take roughly 0.16%. The sequencing sample was made of CD8+ T cells from PBMCs. The receptors originated from a human donor with multiple sclerosis.

The V gene is TRBV13, the J gene TRBJ1-1; no reliable D call. The CDR3 totals 14 residues. V lost 0 bases to trimming and J lost 2 bases, with 7 bases between them. CDR1 and CDR2 (germline): PRHDT, FYEKMQ (reference sequence). The CDR3 loop reads CASSLGYSNTEAFF. In DNA form, the CDR3 reads TGTGCCAGCAGCTTAGGGTATTCAAACACTGAAGCTTTCTTT.

This rearrangement joins TRBV4-1 to TRBJ2-1; 7 bases line up with TRBD2. This CDR3 region has 17 residues. V trimming: 1 base; J trimming: 1 base; junction bases outside the gene matches: 7. Germline CDR1 reads MGHRA; CDR2 reads YSYEKL. The CDR3 sequence is CASSQVYGGRSYNEQFF. The CDR3 bases are TGCGCCAGCAGCCAAGTCTATGGCGGGAGATCCTACAATGAGCAGTTCTTC.

The chain uses TRBV27 and TRBJ2-5; D uncertain. V gave up 4 bases and J gave up 0 bases, with 9 bases separating them. The length of the CDR3 is 14 residues. CDR1 and CDR2 (germline): MNHEY, SMNVEV (reference sequence). In DNA, the CDR3 is TGTGCCAGCAGTTCCTACCATCACCAAGAGACCCAGTACTTC. Amino acids: CASSSYHHQETQYF.

The V call is TRBV27, the J call TRBJ2-5; D uncertain. The CDR3 contains 11 residues. Germline CDR1 reads MNHEY; CDR2 reads SMNVEV (reference sequence). V was pared by 7 bases and J by 4 bases, with 7 bases between. The DNA of the CDR3 is TGTGCCAGCACCTCTGGAGAGACCCAGTACTTC. Translated: CASTSGETQYF.

The rearrangement links TRBV9 to TRBJ2-3, with D perhaps TRBD2 (5 bases). The CDR3 runs 11 residues. Germline CDR1 is SGDLS and CDR2 is YYNGEE. Trimming cost V 4 bases and J 9 bases, with 9 bases left between them. DNA of the CDR3: TGTGCCAGCAGCTCACCGGGAACGCAGTATTTT. Translating it yields CASSSPGTQYF. Combining the CDR3 with reference TRBV9 and TRBJ2-3 gives the whole variable domain DSGVTQTPKHLITATGQRVTLRCSPRSGDLSVYWYQQSLDQGLQFLIQYYNGEERAKGNILERFSAQQFPDLHSELNLSSLELGDSALYFCASSSPGTQYFGPGTRLTVL.

The rearrangement uses TRBV3-1 and TRBJ2-3; D uncertain. The CDR3 is 13 residues long. The germline V gene encodes CDR1 LGHDT and CDR2 YNNKEL (reference sequence). Trimming removed 8 bases from V and 2 bases from J, with 11 bases in between. CDR3 coding DNA: TGTGCCAGCTGCGACGCTTACACAGATACGCAGTATTTT. Amino acids: CASCDAYTDTQYF.

The J gene is TRBJ2-1, the V gene TRBV20-1, with 10 nucleotides matching TRBD2. Germline trimming cut 4 bases from V and 6 bases from J; bases unmatched to any gene: 9. The CDR3 is made up of 15 amino acids. CDR1 and CDR2 from the germline V gene are DFQATT and SNEGSKA (reference sequence). The CDR3: CSATGLAGGPNEQFF. The CDR3 nucleotides read TGCAGTGCTACGGGTTTAGCGGGAGGCCCCAATGAGCAGTTCTTC.

V and J are TRBV19 and TRBJ2-7; TRBD1 is a possible D gene (6 bases). CDR3 length: 14 amino acids. Trimming removed 5 bases at V and 2 bases at J, with 13 bases between. Germline values: CDR1 LNHDA, CDR2 SQIVND (reference sequence). The CDR3 sequence: CASSPGQFPYEQYF. The DNA of the CDR3 is TGTGCCAGTAGTCCCGGACAGTTTCCCTACGAGCAGTACTTC.

This clonotype has only one observation. The rearrangement uses TRBV7-6 and TRBJ2-5; D unresolved. CDR3 length: 13 residues. The germline CDR1 and CDR2 sequences are SGHVS and FNYEAQ. Between the trimmed V and J ends, which lost 3 bases and 2 bases, there was a span of 7 bases. CDR3 DNA sequence: TGTGCCAGCAGCTTGGTCGTACAAGAGACCCAGTACTTC. Amino acid sequence: CASSLVVQETQYF.

The gene calls are TRBV30 and TRBJ2-7; no clear D gene. The germline CDR1 and CDR2 sequences are GTSNPN and SVGIG (reference sequence). This CDR3 spans 12 amino acids. V lost 6 bases to trimming and J lost 2 bases, with 11 bases between them. The CDR3 here is CACLSVTYEQYF. CDR3 coding DNA: TGTGCCTGTCTAAGCGTAACCTACGAGCAGTACTTC.

The chain joins TRBV7-9 to TRBJ2-2; D might be TRBD2 (5 bases). The germline gives CDR1 SEHNR, CDR2 FQNEAQ (reference sequence). The V end lost 8 bases, the J end lost 3 bases, and 19 bases lay between the germline ends. The CDR3 contains 16 residues. CDR3 coding DNA: TGTGCCAGCGGGCCCCCGGGGTTTGCCCACACCGGGGAGCTGTTTTTT. Translating gives CASGPPGFAHTGELFF.

The rearrangement links TRBV3-1 to TRBJ1-2; 7 nucleotides line up with TRBD1. This CDR3 is 15 amino acids long. Germline loops: CDR1 LGHDT, CDR2 YNNKEL (reference sequence). Trimming removed 0 bases from V and 6 bases from J; junction bases left unmatched: 7. Written as DNA, the CDR3 is TGTGCCAGCAGCCAAGAAGACAGGGATTGGGATGGCTACACCTTC. This sequence encodes CASSQEDRDWDGYTF.

The rearrangement joins TRBV11-1 to TRBJ2-1; D unresolved. The V gene lost 5 bases and the J gene lost 9 bases, with 8 bases spanning the gap. Germline values: CDR1 SGHAT, CDR2 FQDESV (reference sequence). The CDR3 loop spans 11 amino acids. CDR3 loop: CASSPGTEQFF. The CDR3 DNA reads as TGTGCCAGCAGCCCAGGTACTGAGCAGTTCTTC.

This clonotype has more than one count but fewer than ten. The genes are TRBV6-1 and TRBJ1-1; D is perhaps TRBD1 (5 bases). This CDR3 comprises 12 residues. Germline CDR1 is MNHNS and CDR2 is SASEGT. V lost 7 bases, J lost 5 bases, and 11 bases lay in between. CDR3 amino acids: CASTGLRTEAFF. The CDR3 region has the DNA TGTGCCAGCACAGGGTTGAGGACTGAAGCTTTCTTT.

V usage is TRBV29-1 and J usage is TRBJ2-2, with TRBD1 matching 7 bases. J gave up 6 bases and V 5 bases, and 6 bases lay outside the gene matches. In germline, CDR1 is SQVTM, CDR2 ANQGSEA. The length of the CDR3 is 13 residues. The CDR3 is CSVQTGSAGELFF. The CDR3 DNA follows: TGCAGCGTTCAGACAGGGAGCGCCGGGGAGCTGTTTTTT.

The chain couples TRBV4-2 to TRBJ2-7; D not certain. V lost 0 bases and J 0 bases, leaving 15 bases between the germline ends. The length of the CDR3 is 17 residues. Germline CDR1 and CDR2: LGHNA and YNFKEQ. The CDR3 spells CASSQERRLLYSYEQYF. DNA for the CDR3: TGTGCCAGCAGCCAAGAGAGAAGACTTCTATACTCCTACGAGCAGTACTTC.

The chain carries TRBV5-4 and TRBJ2-1; D assignment may be TRBD1 or TRBD2 (5 bases each). CDR1 SGHNT and CDR2 YYREEE come from the germline V gene (reference sequence). The CDR3 runs to 15 residues. V gave up 7 bases and J gave up 6 bases, with 20 bases separating them. This CDR3 reads CASRPGLGQGNEQFF. The CDR3 region has the DNA TGTGCCAGCCGCCCGGGGCTGGGGCAGGGCAATGAGCAGTTCTTC.

The chain links TRBV20-1 to TRBJ1-2; 7 positions match TRBD1. V gave up 4 bases and J gave up 2 bases; unmatched junction bases: 4. The V gene's germline CDR1 is DFQATT and CDR2 SNEGSKA (reference sequence). The CDR3 length is 13 residues. The CDR3 reads CSANDRANYGYTF. The CDR3 DNA sequence: TGCAGTGCTAATGACAGGGCCAACTATGGCTACACCTTC.

The sample holds a few counts of this clonotype. This sequence joins TRBV12-3 or TRBV12-4 and TRBJ2-1, with D unclear. Trimming removed 5 bases from V and 5 bases from J, with 4 bases in between. The CDR3 is 11 residues long. The CDR3 DNA reads TGTGCCAGCAGTCCCCACAATGAGCAGTTCTTC. This sequence encodes CASSPHNEQFF.

The V and J genes are TRBV9 and TRBJ2-5; a weak D match, TRBD1 (6 bases). CDR1 and CDR2 (germline): SGDLS, YYNGEE. This CDR3 comprises 14 residues. The V and J ends lost 0 bases and 5 bases respectively, with 11 bases between them. This chain's CDR3 is CASSVAGVGETQYF. CDR3 coding DNA: TGTGCCAGCAGCGTAGCAGGGGTGGGCGAGACCCAGTACTTC.

The V gene is TRBV10-3, the J gene TRBJ1-2; maybe TRBD1 (5 bases). CDR3 size: 17 residues. Trimming took 3 bases from V and 1 from J, leaving 18 bases between them. Germline V gene sequence: CDR1 ENHRY, CDR2 SYGVKD. The CDR3, as DNA: TGTGCCATCAGTGATTTCCCCCGAGGGGACTTTAACTATGGCTACACCTTC. Translated, it gives CAISDFPRGDFNYGYTF.

The rearrangement links TRBV12-3 or TRBV12-4 to TRBJ1-2; 7 bases map to TRBD1. V dropped 10 bases and J dropped 1; count of bases not matched to a gene: 6. There are 13 residues in the CDR3. The CDR3 here is CATQGGHNYGYTF. Here the CDR3 DNA reads TGTGCCACCCAGGGGGGCCATAACTATGGCTACACCTTC.

The rearrangement uses TRBV11-2 and TRBJ2-3; weak D call: TRBD2 (6 bases). Germline loops: CDR1 SGHAT, CDR2 FQNNGV. The CDR3 length is 15 residues. V was trimmed by 1 base and J by 5 bases, leaving 13 bases between them. CDR3 bases: TGTGCCAGCAGCTTAGGGGCGGGATCAAGAGATACGCAGTATTTT. Protein sequence: CASSLGAGSRDTQYF.

This clonotype occurred once. The V and J genes are TRBV27 and TRBJ2-7; the D gene is possibly TRBD2 (6 bases). CDR3 size: 18 residues. Germline V gene lookup returns CDR1 MNHEY and CDR2 SMNVEV (reference sequence). Trimming left V 6 bases short and J 0 bases short, with 24 bases between. The CDR3 protein is CASRTLAGTGESSYEQYF. The CDR3 DNA follows: TGTGCCAGCAGGACTCTGGCGGGGACCGGAGAAAGCTCCTACGAGCAGTACTTC.

V is TRBV20-1 and J is TRBJ2-7; the D is unclear. Germline V gene data show CDR1 as DFQATT and CDR2 as SNEGSKA (reference sequence). The CDR3 has 12 residues. Trimming shortened V by 3 bases and J by 3 bases, and 9 bases separated the two germline ends. CDR3 region: CSASPTNYEQYF. CDR3 sequence (DNA): TGCAGTGCTAGCCCCACGAACTACGAGCAGTACTTC.

The sample holds one count of this clonotype. V and J are TRBV27 and TRBJ1-5; no definite D call. The CDR3 has 14 amino acids. The germline CDR1 and CDR2 sequences are MNHEY and SMNVEV (reference sequence). V lost 4 bases and J 0 bases, leaving 7 bases between the germline ends. The CDR3 protein is CASSSYYSNQPQHF. Written as DNA, the CDR3 is TGTGCCAGCAGTTCCTACTATAGCAATCAGCCCCAGCATTTT.

The rearrangement uses TRBV20-1 and TRBJ2-1; 10 bases fit TRBD2. There are 15 residues in the CDR3. Germline-derived CDR1 and CDR2 are DFQATT and SNEGSKA (reference sequence). V trimming: 3 bases; J trimming: 6 bases; junction bases outside the gene matches: 8. The CDR3 region is CSARTQREGINEQFF. CDR3 DNA: TGCAGTGCTAGGACACAGCGGGAGGGGATCAATGAGCAGTTCTTC.

This chain links TRBV29-1 with TRBJ1-2; the D is unclear. The germline V gene has CDR1 SQVTM and CDR2 ANQGSEA. This CDR3 region has 13 residues. With 3 bases removed from V and 3 bases from J, the gap between germline ends came to 11 bases. The CDR3 DNA is TGCAGCGTTGATTCTCCAGCAGACTATGGCTACACCTTC. It is translated as CSVDSPADYGYTF.

The chain recombines TRBV19 with TRBJ2-7, with D perhaps matching TRBD1 (5 bases). Trimming removed 4 bases at V and 2 bases at J, with 9 bases between. The CDR3 extends over 13 amino acids. Germline V lookup: CDR1 LNHDA, CDR2 SQIVND (reference sequence). The CDR3 coding sequence is TGTGCCAGTAGTACGACAGTTACCTACGAGCAGTACTTC. Protein product: CASSTTVTYEQYF.

This chain links TRBV28 with TRBJ2-5; unclear D gene. The ends were cut back, 3 bases at V and 5 bases at J, with 13 bases in the middle. The germline V gene encodes CDR1 MDHEN and CDR2 SYDVKM. This CDR3 contains 14 residues. The CDR3 sequence: CASSFRYPGETQYF. CDR3 nucleotide sequence: TGTGCCAGCAGTTTCAGATACCCCGGGGAGACCCAGTACTTC.